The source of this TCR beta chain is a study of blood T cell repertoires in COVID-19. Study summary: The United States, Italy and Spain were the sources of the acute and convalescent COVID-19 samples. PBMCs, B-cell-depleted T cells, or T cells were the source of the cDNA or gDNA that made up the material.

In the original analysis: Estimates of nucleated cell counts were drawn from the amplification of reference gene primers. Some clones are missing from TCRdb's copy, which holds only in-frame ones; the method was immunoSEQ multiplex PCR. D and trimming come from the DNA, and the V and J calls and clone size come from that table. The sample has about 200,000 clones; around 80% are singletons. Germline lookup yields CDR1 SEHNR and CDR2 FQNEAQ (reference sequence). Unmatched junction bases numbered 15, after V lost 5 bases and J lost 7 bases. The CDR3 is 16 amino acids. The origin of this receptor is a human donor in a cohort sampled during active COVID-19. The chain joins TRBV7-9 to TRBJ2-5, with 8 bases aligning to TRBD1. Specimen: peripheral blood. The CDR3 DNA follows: TGTGCCAGCAGCCCACATCAGGCGGGACAGGTGGGGACCCAGTACTTC. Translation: CASSPHQAGQVGTQYF. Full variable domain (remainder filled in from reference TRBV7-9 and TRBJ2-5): DTGVSQNPRHKITKRGQNVTFRCDPISEHNRLYWYRQTLGQGPEFLTYFQNEAQLEKSRLLSDRFSAERPKGSFSTLEIQRTEQGDSAMYLCASSPHQAGQVGTQYFGPGTRLLVL.